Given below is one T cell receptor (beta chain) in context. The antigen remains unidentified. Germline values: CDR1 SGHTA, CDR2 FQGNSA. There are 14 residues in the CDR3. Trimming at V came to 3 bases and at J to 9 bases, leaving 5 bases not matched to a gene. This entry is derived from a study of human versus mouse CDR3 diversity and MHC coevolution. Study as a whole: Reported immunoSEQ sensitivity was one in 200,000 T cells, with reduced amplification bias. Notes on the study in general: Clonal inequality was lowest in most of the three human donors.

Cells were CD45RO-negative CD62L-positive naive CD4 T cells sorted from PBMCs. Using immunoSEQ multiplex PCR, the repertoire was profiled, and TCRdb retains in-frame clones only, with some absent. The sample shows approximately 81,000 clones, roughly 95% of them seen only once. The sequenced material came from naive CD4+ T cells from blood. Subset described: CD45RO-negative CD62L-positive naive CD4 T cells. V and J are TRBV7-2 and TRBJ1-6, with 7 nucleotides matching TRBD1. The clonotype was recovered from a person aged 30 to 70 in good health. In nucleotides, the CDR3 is TGTGCCAGCAGCTTGGGACAGACTGGTTCACCCCTCCACTTT. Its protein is CASSLGQTGSPLHF.